This TCR beta chain was sequenced for a study of brain T cells in children with intractable seizures. Time point given: blood from clinic visit 5 months post-surgery; TSC patient then seizure free. Only in-frame clones appear in the TCRdb table, and some are missing; sequencing was by immunoSEQ multiplex PCR. The table has about 350,000 clones, about 93% seen once. This TCR derives from a boy less than two years old with tuberous sclerosis and intractable seizures. The sequenced sample was peripheral blood, obtained roughly 5 months after surgery.

For the CDR3, the DNA is TGTGCCAGCAGCCGCAGAGCTCCGGGGGATGGCACTGAAGCTTTCTTT. Translating it yields CASSRRAPGDGTEAFF. V is TRBV3-1 (or the pseudogene TRBV3-2) and J is TRBJ1-1; D might be TRBD1 (5 bases). V gave up 4 bases and J gave up 4 bases, with 19 bases separating them. The CDR3 has 16 amino acids. Germline V gene data show CDR1 as LGHDT and CDR2 as YNNKEL (reference sequence).